The 8 T cell receptor beta chains listed next were all sequenced from one sample in a study of T cells after yellow fever vaccination. TCRdb called the 5' RACE reads again in MiXCR, with one record for every CDR3 protein. This table has 150,000 to 200,000 distinct CDR3 sequences, approximately 10% appearing once. The material sequenced was CD8+ T cells sorted from PBMCs, taken 15 days after the yellow fever booster vaccination. All receptors derive from a man aged 18 to 30 who received the YFV17D yellow fever vaccine.

The chain joins TRBV7-2 to TRBJ1-4; D is perhaps TRBD1 (5 bases). V gave up 5 bases and J gave up 7 bases, with 11 bases separating them. There are 13 residues in the CDR3. Per germline, CDR1 SGHTA and CDR2 FQGNSA. The CDR3 spells CASSVSGAEKLFF. CDR3 DNA sequence: TGTGCCAGCAGCGTGAGTGGGGCTGAAAAACTGTTTTTT.

This clonotype turned up a few times. The rearrangement joins TRBV5-4 to TRBJ2-5, with 7 bases that match TRBD1. CDR1 is SGHNT and CDR2 is YYREEE in the germline V gene (reference sequence). This CDR3 has 16 amino acids. The ends lost 1 base at V and 0 bases at J; junction bases unmatched: 6. The CDR3 DNA sequence: TGTGCCAGCAGCTTGCCCGGGACAGCGGACCAAGAGACCCAGTACTTC. Protein: CASSLPGTADQETQYF.

This clonotype has a handful of counts. The gene calls are TRBV21-1 and TRBJ2-3; TRBD1 was called by the table and not checked on the DNA. TRBV21-1 is classified as a pseudogene. The CDR3 loop spans 18 amino acids. This CDR3 is CASSKGLWSVQERDTQYF. CDR3 bases: TGTGCCAGCAGCAAAGGGCTTTGGTCGGTACAGGAGAGGGATACGCAGTATTTT.

This clonotype occurred a few times. V and J are TRBV5-1 and TRBJ1-1, with D unclear. V was cut by 4 bases and J by 5 bases, with 12 bases left in between. Looked up from germline, CDR1 is SGHRS and CDR2 is YFSETQ. The CDR3 is 13 residues long. CDR3 in DNA: TGCGCCAGCAGCCCCCTTCGGGAGACTGAAGCTTTCTTT. Protein: CASSPLRETEAFF. Combining the CDR3 with reference TRBV5-1 and TRBJ1-1 gives the whole variable domain KAGVTQTPRYLIKTRGQQVTLSCSPISGHRSVSWYQQTPGQGLQFLFEYFSETQRNKGNFPGRFSGRQFSNSRSEMNVSTLELGDSALYLCASSPLRETEAFFGQGTRLTVV.

This clonotype has a handful of counts. The V call is TRBV7-9, the J call TRBJ2-7; 7 bases are shared with TRBD1. V was pared by 3 bases and J by 5 bases, with 7 bases of the junction left unmatched. The CDR3 extends over 14 amino acids. The germline gives CDR1 SEHNR, CDR2 FQNEAQ (reference sequence). CDR3 sequence: CASSFGTVQHEQYV. The CDR3 DNA reads as TGTGCCAGCAGCTTCGGGACAGTACAACACGAGCAGTACGTC.

The chain employs TRBV5-1 and TRBJ1-1; D is unclear. The V gene lost 6 bases and the J gene lost 5 bases, with 20 bases spanning the gap. This CDR3 has 15 residues. From germline, CDR1 is SGHRS and CDR2 YFSETQ. The CDR3 region is CASTREQALRTEAFF. The CDR3 nucleotides are TGCGCCAGCACCCGCGAGCAGGCCCTAAGAACTGAAGCTTTCTTT.

The V call is TRBV11-2, the J call TRBJ1-4; the D is unclear. V dropped 4 bases and J dropped 6 bases, with 6 bases sitting between them. The germline gives CDR1 SGHAT, CDR2 FQNNGV. The length of the CDR3 is 12 residues. CDR3 region: CASSWTDEKLFF. DNA of the CDR3: TGTGCCAGCAGCTGGACGGATGAAAAACTGTTTTTT.

This clonotype was counted between two and nine times. The chain has TRBV27 and TRBJ1-1; no clear D. The CDR3 loop spans 10 amino acids. The V end lost 8 bases, the J end lost 3 bases, and 4 bases lay between the germline ends. Germline V gives CDR1 MNHEY, CDR2 SMNVEV (reference sequence). The CDR3 bases are TGTGCCAGCGGGTACACTGAAGCTTTCTTT. Protein product: CASGYTEAFF.